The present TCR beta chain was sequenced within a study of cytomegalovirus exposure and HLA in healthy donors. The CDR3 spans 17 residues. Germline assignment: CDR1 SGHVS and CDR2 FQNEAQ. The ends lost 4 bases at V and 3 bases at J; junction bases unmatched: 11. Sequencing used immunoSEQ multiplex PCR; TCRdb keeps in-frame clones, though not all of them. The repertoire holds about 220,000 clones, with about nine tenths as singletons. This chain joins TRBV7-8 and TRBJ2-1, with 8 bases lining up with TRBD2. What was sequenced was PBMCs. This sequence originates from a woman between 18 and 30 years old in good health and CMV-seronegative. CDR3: CASSSSPLLADYNEQFF. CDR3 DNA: TGTGCCAGCAGCTCATCCCCTCTACTAGCGGACTACAATGAGCAGTTCTTC.